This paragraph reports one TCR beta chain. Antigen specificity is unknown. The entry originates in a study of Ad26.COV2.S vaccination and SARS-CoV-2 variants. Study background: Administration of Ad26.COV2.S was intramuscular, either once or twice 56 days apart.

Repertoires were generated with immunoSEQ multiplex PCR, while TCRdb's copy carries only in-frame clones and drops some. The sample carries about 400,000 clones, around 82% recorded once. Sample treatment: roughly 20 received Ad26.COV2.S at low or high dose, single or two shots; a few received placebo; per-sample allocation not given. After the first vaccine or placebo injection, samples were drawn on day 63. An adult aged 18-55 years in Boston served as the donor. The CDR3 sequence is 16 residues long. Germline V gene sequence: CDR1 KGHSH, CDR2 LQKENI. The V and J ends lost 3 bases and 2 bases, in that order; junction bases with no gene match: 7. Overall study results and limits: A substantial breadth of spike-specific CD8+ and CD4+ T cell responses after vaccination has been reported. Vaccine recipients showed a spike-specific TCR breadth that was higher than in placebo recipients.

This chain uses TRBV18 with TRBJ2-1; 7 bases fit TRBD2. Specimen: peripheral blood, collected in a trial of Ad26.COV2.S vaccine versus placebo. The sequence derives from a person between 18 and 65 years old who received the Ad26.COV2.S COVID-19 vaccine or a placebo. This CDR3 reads CASSPSIGRAYNEQFF. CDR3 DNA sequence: TGTGCCAGCTCACCGAGCATAGGGAGGGCCTACAATGAGCAGTTCTTC.